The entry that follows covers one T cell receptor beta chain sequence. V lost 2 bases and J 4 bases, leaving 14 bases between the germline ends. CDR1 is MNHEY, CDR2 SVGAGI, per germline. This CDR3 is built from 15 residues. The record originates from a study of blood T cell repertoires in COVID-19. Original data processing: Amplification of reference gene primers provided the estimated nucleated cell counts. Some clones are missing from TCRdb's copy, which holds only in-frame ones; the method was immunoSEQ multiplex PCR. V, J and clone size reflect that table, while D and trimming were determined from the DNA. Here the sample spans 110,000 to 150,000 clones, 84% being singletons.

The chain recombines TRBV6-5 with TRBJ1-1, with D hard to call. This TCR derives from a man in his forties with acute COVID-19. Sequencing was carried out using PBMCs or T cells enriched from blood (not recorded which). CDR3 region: CASSYRRTGSTEAFF. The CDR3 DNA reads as TGTGCCAGCAGTTACCGAAGAACGGGAAGCACTGAAGCTTTCTTT.